The 10 T cell receptor beta chains below all came from one sample that was sequenced in a study of blood T cell repertoires in COVID-19. Data came from immunoSEQ multiplex PCR; TCRdb stores just in-frame clones and leaves some out. Among about 270,000 clones listed, about 87% were seen once. The sequenced sample was peripheral blood. These receptors were taken from a human donor in a cohort sampled during active COVID-19.

The V gene is TRBV7-2, the J gene TRBJ2-7, with D maybe TRBD2 (5 bases). V was cut by 2 bases and J by 4 bases, with 15 bases left in between. The CDR3 runs 15 residues. Germline CDR1 SGHTA, CDR2 FQGNSA. Written as DNA, the CDR3 is TGTGCCAGCAGCTTACGGGGAGAGACACGTTACGAGCAGTACTTC. Its protein product is CASSLRGETRYEQYF.

The chain couples TRBV25-1 to TRBJ1-1; D ambiguous. CDR1 is MGHDK and CDR2 is SYGVNS in the germline V gene. This CDR3 region has 12 residues. With 4 bases removed from V and 3 bases from J, the gap between germline ends came to 6 bases. CDR3: CASSARYTEAFF. CDR3 in DNA: TGTGCCAGCAGTGCCAGGTACACTGAAGCTTTCTTT.

CDR3 loop: CASIPLSGGLFSYETQYF. The CDR3 DNA sequence: TGTGCCAGCATCCCATTAAGCGGGGGTCTCTTCTCGTATGAGACCCAGTACTTC. The chain joins TRBV7-8 to TRBJ2-5; 8 nucleotides match TRBD2. With 7 bases clipped from V and 5 bases from J, the junction kept 21 bases outside the gene matches. CDR3 length equals 18 residues. CDR1 is SGHVS, CDR2 FQNEAQ, per germline.

This clone was picked up one time. V and J are TRBV6-6 and TRBJ2-7, with 7 positions matching TRBD1. The CDR3 runs 13 residues. V shed 6 bases, J shed 3 bases, and the junction held 5 bases outside the gene matches. From germline, CDR1 is MNHNY and CDR2 SVGAGI (reference sequence). The CDR3 DNA is TGTGCCAGCAGCAGGGGGTCATACTACGAGCAGTACTTC. The encoded protein is CASSRGSYYEQYF.

This chain links TRBV5-1 with TRBJ2-1, with 9 bases identical to TRBD2. Germline V CDR1 and CDR2: SGHRS, YFSETQ. V was pared by 4 bases and J by 8 bases, with 16 bases of the junction left unmatched. CDR3 length: 17 amino acids. The CDR3 DNA follows: TGCGCCAGCAGCCCGACCACAGCGGGGGGTGGAATCTATGAGCAGTTCTTC. Translating it yields CASSPTTAGGGIYEQFF.

The gene calls are TRBV11-2 and TRBJ2-3, with a tentative D call TRBD2 (6 bases). Germline V gene data show CDR1 as SGHAT and CDR2 as FQNNGV. This CDR3 has 16 residues. V lost 2 bases to trimming and J lost 0 bases, with 12 bases between them. CDR3: CASSLLGGASTDTQYF. The CDR3 coding sequence is TGTGCCAGCAGCTTATTGGGCGGGGCTAGCACAGATACGCAGTATTTT. The variable domain in full, with the rest retrieved from reference TRBV11-2 and TRBJ2-3, is EAGVAQSPRYKIIEKRQSVAFWCNPISGHATLYWYQQILGQGPKLLIQFQNNGVVDDSQLPKDRFSAERLKGVDSTLKIQPAKLEDSAVYLCASSLLGGASTDTQYFGPGTRLTVL.

This clone was observed once. The gene calls are TRBV4-3 and TRBJ1-2; D gene ambiguous. This CDR3 is built from 14 residues. Looked up from germline, CDR1 is LGHNA and CDR2 is YSLEER. With 0 bases removed from V and 3 bases from J, the gap between germline ends came to 8 bases. CDR3 residues: CASSQDMSYYGYTF. DNA of the CDR3: TGCGCCAGCAGCCAAGATATGAGCTACTATGGCTACACCTTC.

The chain employs TRBV28 and TRBJ1-4, with D uncertain. Germline V lookup: CDR1 MDHEN, CDR2 SYDVKM. This CDR3 is 14 amino acids long. Trimming pared 3 bases from V and 7 bases from J, leaving 12 bases between. The CDR3 sequence: CASSLSHRGEKLFF. For the CDR3, the DNA is TGTGCCAGCAGTTTGTCCCACCGCGGTGAAAAACTGTTTTTT.

The chain has TRBV28 and TRBJ1-2, with TRBD1 as a possible D gene (5 bases). The germline V gene has CDR1 MDHEN and CDR2 SYDVKM. Trimming removed 3 bases from V and 7 bases from J, with 9 bases in between. The CDR3 is made up of 12 amino acids. The CDR3 loop reads CASSFGGRGYTF. CDR3 sequence (DNA): TGTGCCAGCAGTTTCGGGGGACGTGGCTACACCTTC.

This clone was observed once. The rearrangement joins TRBV18 to TRBJ2-5; the D gene is possibly TRBD1 (6 bases). The CDR3 sequence is 13 residues long. V lost 4 bases and J 4 bases, leaving 10 bases between the germline ends. CDR1 and CDR2 (germline): KGHSH, LQKENI. CDR3 bases: TGTGCCAGCTCACGTCCACAGGGAGAGACCCAGTACTTC. Its translation: CASSRPQGETQYF.